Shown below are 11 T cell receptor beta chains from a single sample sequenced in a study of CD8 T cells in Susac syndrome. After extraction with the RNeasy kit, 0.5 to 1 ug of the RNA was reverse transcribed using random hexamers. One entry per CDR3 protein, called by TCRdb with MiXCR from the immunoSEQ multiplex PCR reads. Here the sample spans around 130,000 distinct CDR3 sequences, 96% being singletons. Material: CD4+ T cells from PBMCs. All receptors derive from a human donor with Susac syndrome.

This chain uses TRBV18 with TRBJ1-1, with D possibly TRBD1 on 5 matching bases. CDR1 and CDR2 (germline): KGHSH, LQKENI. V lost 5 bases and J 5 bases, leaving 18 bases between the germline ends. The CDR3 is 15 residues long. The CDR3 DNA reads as TGTGCCAGCTCATCCCGGGGCCTCGAGAAGACTGAAGCTTTCTTT. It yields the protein CASSSRGLEKTEAFF.

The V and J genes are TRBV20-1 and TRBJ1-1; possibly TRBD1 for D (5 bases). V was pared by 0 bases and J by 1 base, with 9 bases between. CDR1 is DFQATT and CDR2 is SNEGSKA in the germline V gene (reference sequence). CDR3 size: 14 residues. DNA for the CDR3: TGCAGTGCTAGAGATTCCAGGGCGAACACTGAAGCTTTCTTT. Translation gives CSARDSRANTEAFF.

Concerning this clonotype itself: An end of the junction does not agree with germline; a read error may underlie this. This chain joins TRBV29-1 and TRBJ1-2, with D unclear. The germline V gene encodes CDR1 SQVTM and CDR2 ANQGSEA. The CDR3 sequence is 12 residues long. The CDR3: CGVAPSNYGYTF. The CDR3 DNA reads TGCGGCGTTGCCCCCTCTAACTATGGCTACACCTTC.

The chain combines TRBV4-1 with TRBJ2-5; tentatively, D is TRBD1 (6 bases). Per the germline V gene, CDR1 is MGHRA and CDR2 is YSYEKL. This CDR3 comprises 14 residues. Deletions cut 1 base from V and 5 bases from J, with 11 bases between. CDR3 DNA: TGCGCCAGCAGCCAAGGTAACAGGGCGGAGACCCAGTACTTC. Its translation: CASSQGNRAETQYF.

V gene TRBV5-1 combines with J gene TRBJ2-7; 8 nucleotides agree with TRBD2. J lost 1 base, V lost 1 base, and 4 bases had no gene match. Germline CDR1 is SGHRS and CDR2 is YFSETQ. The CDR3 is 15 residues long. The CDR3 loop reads CASSLLVAGSYEQYF. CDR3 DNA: TGCGCCAGCAGCTTGTTGGTAGCGGGGTCCTACGAGCAGTACTTC.

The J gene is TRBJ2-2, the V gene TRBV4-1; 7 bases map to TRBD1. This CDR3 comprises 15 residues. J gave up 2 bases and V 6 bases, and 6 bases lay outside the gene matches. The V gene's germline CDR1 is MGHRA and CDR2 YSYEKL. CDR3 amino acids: CASRFGTVNTGELFF. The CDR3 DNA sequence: TGCGCCAGCAGGTTCGGGACAGTAAACACCGGGGAGCTGTTTTTT.

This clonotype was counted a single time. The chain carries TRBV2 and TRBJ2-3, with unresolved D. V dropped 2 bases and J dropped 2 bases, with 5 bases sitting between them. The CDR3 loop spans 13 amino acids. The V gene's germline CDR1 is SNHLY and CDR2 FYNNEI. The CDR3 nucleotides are TGTGCCAGCAGTGAATATGACACAGATACGCAGTATTTT. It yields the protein CASSEYDTDTQYF.

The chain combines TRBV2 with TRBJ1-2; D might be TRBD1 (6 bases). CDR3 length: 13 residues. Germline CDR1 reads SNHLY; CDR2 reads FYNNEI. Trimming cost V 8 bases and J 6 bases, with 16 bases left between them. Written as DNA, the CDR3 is TGTGCCAGCCGGGGGGCCGGATCCGATGGCTACACCTTC. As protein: CASRGAGSDGYTF. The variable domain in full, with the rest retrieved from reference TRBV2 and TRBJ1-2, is EPEVTQTPSHQVTQMGQEVILRCVPISNHLYFYWYRQILGQKVEFLVSFYNNEISEKSEIFDDQFSVERPDGSNFTLKIRSTKLEDSAMYFCASRGAGSDGYTFGSGTRLTVV.

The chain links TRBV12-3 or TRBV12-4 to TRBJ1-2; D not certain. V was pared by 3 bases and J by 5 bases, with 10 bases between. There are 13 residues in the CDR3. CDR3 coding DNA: TGTGCCAGCAGTTTCGTGTCAGCTTATGGCTACACCTTC. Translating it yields CASSFVSAYGYTF.

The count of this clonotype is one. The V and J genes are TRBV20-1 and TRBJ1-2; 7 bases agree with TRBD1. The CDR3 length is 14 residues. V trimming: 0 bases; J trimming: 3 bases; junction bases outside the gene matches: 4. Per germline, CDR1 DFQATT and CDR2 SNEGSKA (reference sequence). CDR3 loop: CSARDLDRHYGYTF. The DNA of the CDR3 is TGCAGTGCTAGAGATTTGGACAGGCACTATGGCTACACCTTC.

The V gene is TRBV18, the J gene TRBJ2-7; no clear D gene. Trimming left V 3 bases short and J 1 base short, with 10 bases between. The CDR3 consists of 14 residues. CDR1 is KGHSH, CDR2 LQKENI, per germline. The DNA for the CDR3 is TGTGCCAGCTCACCCACCGCCGGGTCCTACGAGCAGTACTTC. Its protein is CASSPTAGSYEQYF. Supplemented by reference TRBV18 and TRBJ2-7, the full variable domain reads NAGVMQNPRHLVRRRGQEARLRCSPMKGHSHVYWYRQLPEEGLKFMVYLQKENIIDESGMPKERFSAEFPKEGPSILRIQQVVRGDSAAYFCASSPTAGSYEQYFGPGTRLTVT.